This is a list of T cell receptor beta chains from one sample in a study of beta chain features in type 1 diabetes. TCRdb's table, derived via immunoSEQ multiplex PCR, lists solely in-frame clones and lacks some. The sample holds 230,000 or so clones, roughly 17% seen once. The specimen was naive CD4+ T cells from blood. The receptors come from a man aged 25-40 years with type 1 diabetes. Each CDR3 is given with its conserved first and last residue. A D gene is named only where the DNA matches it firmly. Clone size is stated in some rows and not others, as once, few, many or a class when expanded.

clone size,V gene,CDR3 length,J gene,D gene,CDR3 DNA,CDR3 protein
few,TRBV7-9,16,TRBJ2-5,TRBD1,TGTGCCAGCAGCCCAGGGACAGGGACAAGGGAAGAGACCCAGTACTTC,CASSPGTGTREETQYF
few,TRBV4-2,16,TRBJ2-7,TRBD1,TGTGCCAGCAGCCAAGGGCTACTCCGGGACAGCTACGAGCAGTACTTC,CASSQGLLRDSYEQYF
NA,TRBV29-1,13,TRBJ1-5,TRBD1,TGCAGCGTCCAACAGGGGGCTGGACAGCCCCAGCATTTT,CSVQQGAGQPQHF
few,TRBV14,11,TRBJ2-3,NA,TGTGCCAGCAGGACTACCCATACGCAGTATTTT,CASRTTHTQYF
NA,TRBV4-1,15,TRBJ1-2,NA,TGCGCCAGCAGCCAAGAAGTCAACCGGAAGACGGGCTACACCTTC,CASSQEVNRKTGYTF
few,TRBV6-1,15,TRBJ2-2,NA,TGTGCCAGCAGGGTACAAAGCGCGAACACCGGGGAGCTGTTTTTT,CASRVQSANTGELFF
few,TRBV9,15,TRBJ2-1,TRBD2,TGTGCCAGCAGCGTCGGACTAGCTGCTTACAATGAGCAGTTCTTC,CASSVGLAAYNEQFF
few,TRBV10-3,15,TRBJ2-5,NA,TGTGCCATCAGTGAGTCCCAAGACATCCAAGAGACCCAGTACTTC,CAISESQDIQETQYF
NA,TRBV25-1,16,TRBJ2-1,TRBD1,TGTGCCAGCAGTGGGATTGACAGGGGCTTTAACAATGAGCAGTTCTTC,CASSGIDRGFNNEQFF
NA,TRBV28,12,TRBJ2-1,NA,TGTGCTACGCTGGAAACCTACAATGAGCAGTTCTTC,CATLETYNEQFF
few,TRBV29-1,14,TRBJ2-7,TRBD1,TGCAGCGTTAAGGACAGGGCCCTCTCCTACGAGCAGTACTTC,CSVKDRALSYEQYF
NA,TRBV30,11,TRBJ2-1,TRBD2,TGTGCCAAGCAGCGGGGGAATGAGCAGTTCTTC,CAKQRGNEQFF
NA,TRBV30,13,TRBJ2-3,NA,TGTGCCTGGACGGGGGCAGGCACAGATACGCAGTATTTT,CAWTGAGTDTQYF
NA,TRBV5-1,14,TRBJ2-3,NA,TGCGCCAGCAGCTTGGTGGGGCGCACAGATACGCAGTATTTT,CASSLVGRTDTQYF
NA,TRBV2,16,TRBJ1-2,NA,TGTGCCAGCAGTGAAATGAGGGGAATCCTCCTCTATGGCTACACCTTC,CASSEMRGILLYGYTF
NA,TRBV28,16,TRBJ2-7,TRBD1,TGTGCCAGCAGTACTACCGGGACAGGCTACTCCTACGAGCAGTACTTC,CASSTTGTGYSYEQYF